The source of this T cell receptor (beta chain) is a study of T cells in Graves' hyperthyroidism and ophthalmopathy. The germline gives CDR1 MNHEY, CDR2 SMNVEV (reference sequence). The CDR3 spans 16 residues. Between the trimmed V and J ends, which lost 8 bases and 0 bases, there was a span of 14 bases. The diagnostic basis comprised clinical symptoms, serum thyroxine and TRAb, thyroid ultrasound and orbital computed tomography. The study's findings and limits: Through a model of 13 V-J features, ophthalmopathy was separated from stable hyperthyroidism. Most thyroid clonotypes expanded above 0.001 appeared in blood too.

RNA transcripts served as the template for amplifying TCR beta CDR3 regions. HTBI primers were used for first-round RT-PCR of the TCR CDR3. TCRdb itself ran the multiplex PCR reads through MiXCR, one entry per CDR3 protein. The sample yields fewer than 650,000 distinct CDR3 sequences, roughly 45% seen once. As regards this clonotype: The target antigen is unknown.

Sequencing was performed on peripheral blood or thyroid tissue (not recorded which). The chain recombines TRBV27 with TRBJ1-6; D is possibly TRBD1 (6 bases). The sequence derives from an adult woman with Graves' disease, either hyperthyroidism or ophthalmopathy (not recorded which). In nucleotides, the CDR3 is TGTGCCAGCGGACGACAGGAAAGCTCCTATAATTCACCCCTCCACTTT. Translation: CASGRQESSYNSPLHF.